This TCR beta chain is drawn from a study of blood T cell repertoires in COVID-19. The assay was immunoSEQ multiplex PCR, and TCRdb's table has in-frame clones only and misses some. This table has around 94,000 clones, roughly 81% appearing once. This CDR3 region has 17 residues. Trimming stripped 2 bases from V and 0 bases from J, with 13 bases between. Germline V gene data show CDR1 as ENHRY and CDR2 as SYGVKD. V gene TRBV10-3 combines with J gene TRBJ2-2, with D tentatively TRBD2 (5 bases). This sequence originates from a man in his forties with active or convalescent COVID-19. The material sequenced was peripheral blood. The CDR3 coding sequence is TGTGCCATCAGTGAGGCGACGGGCGGGCCGAACACCGGGGAGCTGTTTTTT. This sequence encodes CAISEATGGPNTGELFF.